Sequencing of this TCR beta chain was carried out in a study of T cell responses to AZD1222 COVID-19 vaccine. Study-level points and caveats: A rise in Spike-specific TCR breadth and depth followed two AZD1222 doses. The donor cohort was predominantly white British with a female majority, and clonal diversity may have been underestimated. Vaccine-associated CD4 TCRs ranged over spike, dominating at 160-218 and 743-854.

Turning to this clone: Its cognate antigen is unknown.

V was shortened by 6 bases and J by 3 bases, with 16 bases between the two germline ends. This CDR3 is 14 amino acids long. CDR1 and CDR2 (germline): SQVTM, ANQGSEA. Profiling relied on immunoSEQ multiplex PCR, and the TCRdb table lists in-frame clones only, not all of them. The profile shows about 83,000 clones, 86% of them singletons. Specimen: peripheral blood, collected on day 0 of AZD1222 vaccination. This rearrangement joins TRBV29-1 to TRBJ2-3; D may be TRBD2 (6 bases). The sequence came from an adult in good health. CDR3 residues: CSVRRGRGTDTQYF. The CDR3 DNA is TGCAGCGTACGGCGGGGCCGAGGGACAGATACGCAGTATTTT.